The 30 T cell receptor beta chains below come from one sample, sequenced in a study of shared clonotypes between healthy human individuals. In the naive CD8 group, cells lacked CD45RO and were positively selected for CCR7, so terminally differentiated effector memory CD45RA+ cells were left out. Profiled with immunoSEQ multiplex PCR; TCRdb holds only in-frame clones, not every one. The sample comprises millions of clones, approximately 94% of which are singletons, and around 1.7% rests with the top ten. Specimen: naive CD8+ T cells from PBMCs. These receptors originate from a man between 18 and 35 years old in good health. Some clones in this sample may be carry-over from other donors' samples.

V usage is TRBV29-1 and J usage is TRBJ1-4; no firm D call. The CDR3 runs 12 residues. Per germline, CDR1 SQVTM and CDR2 ANQGSEA. V lost 6 bases and J lost 7, with 12 bases in between. The CDR3 spells CSVVSLGEKLFF. CDR3 coding DNA: TGCAGCGTCGTCAGTTTGGGTGAAAAACTGTTTTTT.

In this sample, this clone turned up once. The chain recombines TRBV5-1 with TRBJ1-2; TRBD1 matches at 7 bases. Germline CDR1 is SGHRS and CDR2 is YFSETQ. With V trimmed by 4 bases and J by 7 bases, 7 bases remained unmatched. The CDR3 sequence is 13 residues long. In DNA form, the CDR3 reads TGCGCCAGCAGCGAGACAGGGCCTGGTGGCTACACCTTC. It codes for CASSETGPGGYTF. The complete variable domain, with remaining parts taken from reference TRBV5-1 and TRBJ1-2, reads KAGVTQTPRYLIKTRGQQVTLSCSPISGHRSVSWYQQTPGQGLQFLFEYFSETQRNKGNFPGRFSGRQFSNSRSEMNVSTLELGDSALYLCASSETGPGGYTFGSGTRLTVV.

The chain combines TRBV19 with TRBJ1-6, with D possibly matching TRBD1 (6 bases). Trimming pared 3 bases from V and 7 bases from J, leaving 7 bases between. Looked up from germline, CDR1 is LNHDA and CDR2 is SQIVND (reference sequence). CDR3 length: 13 residues. CDR3 region: CASSMGANSPLHF. The CDR3 DNA reads as TGTGCCAGTAGTATGGGGGCGAATTCACCCCTCCACTTT. Filled out from reference TRBV19 and TRBJ1-6, the complete variable domain reads DGGITQSPKYLFRKEGQNVTLSCEQNLNHDAMYWYRQDPGQGLRLIYYSQIVNDFQKGDIAEGYSVSREKKESFPLTVTSAQKNPTAFYLCASSMGANSPLHFGNGTRLTVT.

This rearrangement joins TRBV27 to TRBJ1-5; tentative D call: TRBD1 (6 bases). The CDR3 extends over 15 amino acids. CDR1 is MNHEY and CDR2 is SMNVEV in the germline V gene (reference sequence). The V and J ends lost 6 bases and 0 bases respectively, with 12 bases between them. CDR3 in amino acids: CASRTDSFSNQPQHF. The CDR3 DNA reads TGTGCCAGCAGGACGGACAGTTTTAGCAATCAGCCCCAGCATTTT.

The genes are TRBV15 and TRBJ2-7; 7 nucleotides align to TRBD2. The CDR3 runs 19 residues. The germline gives CDR1 LNHNV, CDR2 YYDKDF (reference sequence). The ends lost 0 bases at V and 0 bases at J; junction bases unmatched: 14. CDR3 residues: CATSREGSLGGLSSYEQYF. The CDR3 bases are TGTGCCACCAGCAGAGAAGGGTCGCTCGGGGGGTTAAGCTCCTACGAGCAGTACTTC.

Comment on this clone: Within the sample, other DNA sequences also encode this same CDR3. The rearrangement joins TRBV28 to TRBJ2-2; D is unclear. The V gene lost 3 bases and the J gene lost 6 bases, with 2 bases spanning the gap. This CDR3 comprises 11 residues. Germline CDR1 MDHEN, CDR2 SYDVKM. The chain's CDR3 is CASSFAGELFF. The CDR3 region has the DNA TGTGCCAGCAGTTTTGCCGGGGAGCTGTTTTTT. Full variable domain (rest looked up from reference TRBV28 and TRBJ2-2): DVKVTQSSRYLVKRTGEKVFLECVQDMDHENMFWYRQDPGLGLRLIYFSYDVKMKEKGDIPEGYSVSREKKERFSLILESASTNQTSMYLCASSFAGELFFGEGSRLTVL.

The V gene is TRBV10-1, the J gene TRBJ2-1; tentative D call: TRBD1 (5 bases). Germline V gene sequence: CDR1 WNHNN, CDR2 SYGVQD (reference sequence). The V end lost 6 bases, the J end lost 7 bases, and 13 bases lay between the germline ends. The CDR3 spans 13 residues. The CDR3 sequence: CASRADGANEQFF. In nucleotides, the CDR3 is TGCGCCAGCAGAGCCGATGGGGCTAATGAGCAGTTCTTC.

The chain joins TRBV9 to TRBJ1-2, with D maybe TRBD1 (5 bases). The CDR3 consists of 17 residues. Trimming removed 0 bases at V and 5 bases at J, with 20 bases between. The V gene's germline CDR1 is SGDLS and CDR2 YYNGEE. This chain's CDR3 is CASSVGAGTPPTYGYTF. The CDR3, as DNA: TGTGCCAGCAGCGTAGGGGCCGGGACGCCTCCCACTTATGGCTACACCTTC.

CDR3 sequence (DNA): TGTGCCAGCAGTGAAATGTCCGCCGTCCTTGATGAAAAACTGTTTTTT. Encoded protein: CASSEMSAVLDEKLFF. V and J are TRBV25-1 and TRBJ1-4; D is unresolved. The CDR3 loop spans 16 amino acids. CDR1 MGHDK and CDR2 SYGVNS come from the germline V gene. V gave up 2 bases and J gave up 6 bases, with 16 bases separating them. Combining the CDR3 with reference TRBV25-1 and TRBJ1-4 gives the whole variable domain EADIYQTPRYLVIGTGKKITLECSQTMGHDKMYWYQQDPGMELHLIHYSYGVNSTEKGDLSSESTVSRIRTEHFPLTLESARPSHTSQYLCASSEMSAVLDEKLFFGSGTQLSVL.

This chain joins TRBV7-8 and TRBJ2-7; tentatively, D is TRBD2 (5 bases). Between the trimmed V and J ends, which lost 2 bases and 2 bases, there was a span of 10 bases. The germline CDR1 and CDR2 sequences are SGHVS and FQNEAQ. This CDR3 region has 14 residues. This CDR3 is CASSLRSGPYEQYF. CDR3 nucleotide sequence: TGTGCCAGCAGCTTACGCAGCGGTCCCTACGAGCAGTACTTC.

The V and J genes are TRBV11-2 and TRBJ2-2; no reliable D call. The length of the CDR3 is 14 residues. Germline V gives CDR1 SGHAT, CDR2 FQNNGV. The germline V and J ends were trimmed by 1 base and 6 bases, with 9 bases remaining between them. CDR3 sequence: CASSLGASSGELFF. CDR3 bases: TGTGCCAGCAGCTTAGGGGCTAGTTCCGGGGAGCTGTTTTTT.

The chain is built from TRBV16 and TRBJ1-4, with a weak D call TRBD1 (6 bases). Germline CDR1 reads KGHSY; CDR2 reads FQNENV. With 2 bases removed from V and 5 bases from J, the gap between germline ends came to 12 bases. This CDR3 comprises 15 residues. The CDR3 DNA is TGTGCCAGCAGCCAAAGTCGACAGGCAAATGAAAAACTGTTTTTT. Protein: CASSQSRQANEKLFF.

The rearrangement uses TRBV27 and TRBJ2-1, with 9 bases fitting TRBD2. This CDR3 contains 15 residues. Germline CDR1 MNHEY, CDR2 SMNVEV (reference sequence). The ends lost 2 bases at V and 10 bases at J; junction bases unmatched: 9. The CDR3 region is CASSLAGGPYGEQFF. CDR3 coding DNA: TGTGCCAGCAGTTTAGCGGGAGGGCCTTATGGGGAGCAGTTCTTC.

This chain connects TRBV28 to TRBJ2-7; 12 bases align to TRBD2. Germline values: CDR1 MDHEN, CDR2 SYDVKM. Trimming cost V 5 bases and J 2 bases; bases outside gene matches: 7. The CDR3 totals 16 residues. For the CDR3, the DNA is TGTGCCAGCAGTGTCGGACTAGCGGGGTGGCCCTACGAGCAGTACTTC. It translates to CASSVGLAGWPYEQYF.

This clone was recorded a few times. An end of the junction differs from the germline gene, which may be a read error. The genes are TRBV6-5 and TRBJ1-1; D call uncertain. In germline, CDR1 is MNHEY, CDR2 SVGAGI. The CDR3 consists of 13 residues. CDR3 region: CASSYSGNPEAFF. The CDR3 DNA is TGTGCCAGCAGTTACTCAGGGAACCCTGAAGCTTTCTTT.

V usage is TRBV29-1 and J usage is TRBJ2-7; 9 bases fit TRBD2. V lost 7 bases to trimming and J lost 4 bases; unmatched junction nucleotides: 11. Per germline, CDR1 SQVTM and CDR2 ANQGSEA. The CDR3 is made up of 14 amino acids. CDR3 nucleotide sequence: TGCAGCGCCGAGTCCGATAGCGGGAGTTACGAGCAGTACTTC. Protein product: CSAESDSGSYEQYF.

In this sample, this clone turned up a few times. Written as DNA, the CDR3 is TGTGCCAGCAGCACTCGACAGGGGGACACTGAAGCTTTCTTT. This sequence encodes CASSTRQGDTEAFF. This chain connects TRBV11-2 to TRBJ1-1, with 9 bases that match TRBD1. CDR1 and CDR2 from the germline V gene are SGHAT and FQNNGV. Trimming removed 5 bases from V and 3 bases from J; junction bases left unmatched: 4. This CDR3 has 14 residues.

V gene TRBV7-9 combines with J gene TRBJ2-5; D uncertain. The ends were cut back, 5 bases at V and 5 bases at J, with 24 bases in the middle. Looked up from germline, CDR1 is SEHNR and CDR2 is FQNEAQ (reference sequence). This CDR3 comprises 17 residues. The CDR3 is CASSQEIGAPVPETQYF. The DNA for the CDR3 is TGTGCCAGCAGCCAAGAGATAGGCGCCCCGGTTCCGGAGACCCAGTACTTC.

The chain employs TRBV6-1 and TRBJ2-3; tentatively, D is TRBD1 (5 bases). V lost 8 bases to trimming and J lost 0 bases, with 9 bases between them. Germline V lookup: CDR1 MNHNS, CDR2 SASEGT. The CDR3 is made up of 13 amino acids. The CDR3 sequence is CASDRTSTDTQYF. The CDR3 DNA reads TGTGCCAGCGACAGAACTAGCACAGATACGCAGTATTTT.

The gene calls are TRBV7-9 and TRBJ2-7; no definite D call. CDR1 and CDR2 from the germline V gene are SEHNR and FQNEAQ (reference sequence). This CDR3 spans 14 amino acids. The germline V and J ends were trimmed by 4 bases and 3 bases, with 13 bases remaining between them. The CDR3 bases are TGTGCCAGCAGCTCGAGTGCCGCTCTCTACGAGCAGTACTTC. As protein: CASSSSAALYEQYF.

The chain joins TRBV28 to TRBJ1-1; no definite D call. The germline V and J ends were trimmed by 2 bases and 11 bases, with 18 bases remaining between them. The CDR3 has 14 amino acids. CDR1 MDHEN and CDR2 SYDVKM come from the germline V gene. The CDR3 DNA is TGTGCCAGCAGTTTAGCCCCCGATCTACTGTCGGCTTTCTTT. Translated, it gives CASSLAPDLLSAFF.

The chain joins TRBV19 to TRBJ1-2, with TRBD1 matching 7 bases. The V segment lost 6 bases and the J segment 5 bases; nucleotides outside the gene matches: 9. The CDR3 covers 14 residues. In germline, CDR1 is LNHDA, CDR2 SQIVND (reference sequence). In DNA form, the CDR3 reads TGTGCCAGTAGCTCGACACCAGGGGGTTATGGCTACACCTTC. Protein: CASSSTPGGYGYTF.

The rearrangement joins TRBV4-1 to TRBJ2-7; 8 bases agree with TRBD1. CDR3 length: 13 amino acids. The V gene's germline CDR1 is MGHRA and CDR2 YSYEKL. Germline trimming cut 8 bases from V and 7 bases from J; bases unmatched to any gene: 10. The CDR3 DNA is TGCGCCAGCTCGGGGCAGGGGGCGCTTGAGCAGTACTTC. It translates to CASSGQGALEQYF.

The J gene is TRBJ1-1, the V gene TRBV11-2, with a possible D match to TRBD1 (5 bases). The V gene's germline CDR1 is SGHAT and CDR2 FQNNGV. The V end was cut by 0 bases, the J end by 0 bases, with 8 bases between. The CDR3 consists of 15 residues. CDR3 amino acids: CASSLEWGVNTEAFF. DNA of the CDR3: TGTGCCAGCAGCTTAGAATGGGGGGTGAACACTGAAGCTTTCTTT.

On this clone: Other DNA sequences within the sample encode an identical CDR3. This chain links TRBV28 with TRBJ2-7, with 12 bases matching TRBD2. Germline values: CDR1 MDHEN, CDR2 SYDVKM. CDR3 length: 15 residues. Trimming removed 6 bases from V and 0 bases from J; junction bases left unmatched: 3. CDR3 sequence: CASSPTSGSSYEQYF. CDR3 sequence (DNA): TGTGCCAGCAGCCCGACTAGCGGGAGCTCCTACGAGCAGTACTTC. Drawing the rest from reference TRBV28 and TRBJ2-7, the complete variable domain is DVKVTQSSRYLVKRTGEKVFLECVQDMDHENMFWYRQDPGLGLRLIYFSYDVKMKEKGDIPEGYSVSREKKERFSLILESASTNQTSMYLCASSPTSGSSYEQYFGPGTRLTVT.

The CDR3 region has the DNA TGCGCCAGCAGCTCGGACAAAGTGAATGGCTACACCTTC. It codes for CASSSDKVNGYTF. V is TRBV5-1 and J is TRBJ1-2; D is perhaps TRBD1 (5 bases). V lost 3 bases and J lost 6, with 12 bases in between. The CDR3 is 13 residues long. The germline gives CDR1 SGHRS, CDR2 YFSETQ.

This chain connects TRBV5-1 to TRBJ2-7; TRBD1 is a possible D gene (6 bases). The CDR3 is 14 residues long. V was pared by 6 bases and J by 3 bases, with 16 bases between. The germline gives CDR1 SGHRS, CDR2 YFSETQ. CDR3 protein: CASTLTQGRYEQYF. Here the CDR3 DNA reads TGCGCCAGCACACTTACACAGGGACGCTACGAGCAGTACTTC.

The chain is built from TRBV6-5 and TRBJ1-2; D is perhaps TRBD1 (5 bases). CDR3 length equals 14 residues. V was clipped by 2 bases and J by 2 bases, with 9 bases between them. Germline CDR1 is MNHEY and CDR2 is SVGAGI. The CDR3 DNA is TGTGCCAGCAGTTACAATCAGGGAAACTATGGCTACACCTTC. It is translated as CASSYNQGNYGYTF.

V and J are TRBV7-9 and TRBJ2-7; 8 bases align to TRBD1. Germline trimming cut 7 bases from V and 6 bases from J; bases unmatched to any gene: 14. The CDR3 sequence is 15 residues long. Germline CDR1 SEHNR, CDR2 FQNEAQ (reference sequence). The CDR3 DNA reads as TGTGCCAGCAAAGCCGGACAGGGTAACTCCCTCGAGCAGTACTTC. It yields the protein CASKAGQGNSLEQYF. The variable domain in full, with the rest retrieved from reference TRBV7-9 and TRBJ2-7, is DTGVSQNPRHKITKRGQNVTFRCDPISEHNRLYWYRQTLGQGPEFLTYFQNEAQLEKSRLLSDRFSAERPKGSFSTLEIQRTEQGDSAMYLCASKAGQGNSLEQYFGPGTRLTVT.

The chain has TRBV11-1 and TRBJ2-5; D is possibly TRBD1 or TRBD2 (5 bases each). This CDR3 is 17 amino acids long. Germline CDR1 and CDR2: SGHAT and FQDESV (reference sequence). Trimming pared 1 base from V and 2 bases from J, leaving 17 bases between. The CDR3 protein is CASSLGHTGHEQETQYF. The CDR3 DNA reads as TGTGCCAGCAGCTTAGGTCACACGGGGCATGAACAAGAGACCCAGTACTTC.